One and the same sample provided the 17 T cell receptor beta chains below, sequenced in a study of blood T cells in healthy people across ages. It was with a sample-barcoded 5' primer and a J-beta primer mix that a second PCR of about 6 to 12 cycles was run. TCRdb reprocessed the 5' RACE reads via MiXCR and lists one record per CDR3 protein. Here the sample spans about 1,500,000 distinct CDR3 sequences, about 40% being singletons. Sequenced material: blood. The receptors derive from a woman between 18 and 30 years old in good health.

V usage is TRBV12-3 or TRBV12-4 and J usage is TRBJ1-5; D is unclear. With 4 bases removed from V and 2 bases from J, the gap between germline ends came to 18 bases. This CDR3 spans 17 amino acids. The CDR3 loop reads CASSSPGEVLRNQPQHF. The CDR3 nucleotides read TGTGCCAGCAGTTCTCCGGGCGAGGTCCTTCGCAATCAGCCCCAGCATTTT.

This clonotype has more than one count but fewer than ten. Sequence at one end of the junction differs from germline and may be a read error. The J gene is TRBJ2-1, the V gene TRBV7-2, with D perhaps matching TRBD2 (6 bases). This CDR3 region has 16 residues. Germline values: CDR1 SGHTA, CDR2 FQGNSA. The CDR3 DNA reads as TGTGCCAGCAGCTTAGCGGGTAGCGGCTCCTGCAATGAGCAGTTCTTC. Protein sequence: CASSLAGSGSCNEQFF.

CDR3 sequence: CASSTPGTGYTF. The CDR3 DNA reads TGTGCCAGCAGTACACCAGGGACGGGCTACACCTTC. The chain recombines TRBV6-5 with TRBJ1-2, with D maybe TRBD1 (5 bases). There are 12 residues in the CDR3. Germline CDR1 MNHEY, CDR2 SVGAGI. V lost 5 bases and J lost 8, with 12 bases in between.

V is TRBV7-9 and J is TRBJ2-5; tentative D call: TRBD2 (6 bases). The J call is in doubt because the DNA end fits TRBJ2-1 better. Germline loops: CDR1 SEHNR, CDR2 FQNEAQ (reference sequence). The CDR3 runs to 18 residues. DNA of the CDR3: TGTGCCAGCAGCGAAGCCCACAACCAGGGACTCCGCCAAGAGACCCAGTTCTTC. Its protein product is CASSEAHNQGLRQETQFF.

This clonotype has a handful of counts. This sequence joins TRBV20-1 and TRBJ2-7, with 9 bases aligning to TRBD2. CDR1 DFQATT and CDR2 SNEGSKA come from the germline V gene (reference sequence). With 0 bases clipped from V and 2 bases from J, the junction kept 5 bases outside the gene matches. The CDR3 runs to 15 residues. CDR3 amino acids: CSAREGLASPYEQYF. CDR3 sequence (DNA): TGCAGTGCTAGAGAAGGACTAGCGTCGCCCTACGAGCAGTACTTC.

The chain recombines TRBV2 with TRBJ2-1; no clear D gene. V was cut by 0 bases and J by 8 bases, with 14 bases left in between. Germline lookup yields CDR1 SNHLY and CDR2 FYNNEI. The CDR3 totals 15 residues. In nucleotides, the CDR3 is TGTGCCAGCAGTGAAGCGTACCCGTTGAACGATGAGCAGTTCTTC. This translates into CASSEAYPLNDEQFF.

The V gene is TRBV10-3, the J gene TRBJ1-1; tentatively, D is TRBD1 (6 bases). V lost 10 bases and J 5 bases, leaving 14 bases between the germline ends. The CDR3 is made up of 12 amino acids. CDR1 is ENHRY and CDR2 is SYGVKD in the germline V gene. The CDR3 DNA is TGTGCCACCCATGCAGGGGAAACTGAAGCTTTCTTT. This sequence encodes CATHAGETEAFF.

The table lists this clonotype with a few counts. The chain employs TRBV6-6 and TRBJ2-3; 9 bases line up with TRBD2. This CDR3 spans 16 amino acids. Germline V gene sequence: CDR1 MNHNY, CDR2 SVGAGI (reference sequence). V lost 4 bases, J lost 6 bases, and 11 bases stayed unmatched. This CDR3 reads CASSFTQGLAFDTQYF. The CDR3 DNA is TGTGCCAGCAGTTTCACACAGGGACTAGCATTCGATACGCAGTATTTT.

This clonotype has more than one count but fewer than ten. The chain carries TRBV5-1 and TRBJ2-1; 7 bases agree with TRBD1. The CDR3 is 14 amino acids. Per germline, CDR1 SGHRS and CDR2 YFSETQ. V trimming: 2 bases; J trimming: 7 bases; junction bases outside the gene matches: 6. CDR3 DNA: TGCGCCAGCAGCTTAGGGACAGAGGGAAATGAGCAGTTCTTC. It encodes CASSLGTEGNEQFF.

This clonotype occurred once. V and J are TRBV18 and TRBJ2-6; 8 bases map to TRBD1. This CDR3 has 18 residues. CDR1 and CDR2 from the germline V gene are KGHSH and LQKENI. V lost 0 bases, J lost 1 base, and 5 bases stayed unmatched. DNA for the CDR3: TGTGCCAGCTCACCACCGACAGGGGCCCTTTCTGGGGCCAACGTCCTGACTTTC. The encoded protein is CASSPPTGALSGANVLTF. The variable domain in full, completed from reference TRBV18 and TRBJ2-6, reads NAGVMQNPRHLVRRRGQEARLRCSPMKGHSHVYWYRQLPEEGLKFMVYLQKENIIDESGMPKERFSAEFPKEGPSILRIQQVVRGDSAAYFCASSPPTGALSGANVLTFGAGSRLTVL.

This clonotype was picked up one time. The gene calls are TRBV7-9 and TRBJ2-1; 9 bases align to TRBD2. CDR3 length: 18 amino acids. V lost 4 bases, J lost 7 bases, and 17 bases stayed unmatched. From germline, CDR1 is SEHNR and CDR2 FQNEAQ (reference sequence). The CDR3 nucleotides read TGTGCCAGCAGCTACAGTTTTCTAGCGGGACGGATCGAAAATGAGCAGTTCTTC. Protein sequence: CASSYSFLAGRIENEQFF.

This clonotype was detected a few times. The V gene is TRBV20-1, the J gene TRBJ2-1, with unresolved D. Deletions cut 6 bases from V and 10 bases from J, with 13 bases between. Germline V CDR1 and CDR2: DFQATT, SNEGSKA (reference sequence). CDR3 length: 11 amino acids. The DNA of the CDR3 is TGCAGTGCATTAGCATCCAACGAGCAGTTCTTC. This sequence encodes CSALASNEQFF.

The sample holds a few counts of this clonotype. The chain recombines TRBV3-1 with TRBJ1-6, with 7 bases identical to TRBD1. The trim removed 4 bases at V and 9 bases at J, leaving 15 bases unmatched. Germline assignment: CDR1 LGHDT and CDR2 YNNKEL (reference sequence). This CDR3 is built from 17 residues. The CDR3 spells CASSPTLRGTAGSPLHF. CDR3 bases: TGTGCCAGCAGCCCCACCCTCCGCGGGACAGCTGGTTCACCCCTCCACTTT.

This clonotype was seen a few times. The V gene is TRBV12-3 or TRBV12-4, the J gene TRBJ1-6; no firm D call. CDR3 length: 14 residues. Trimming stripped 3 bases from V and 8 bases from J, with 11 bases between. The CDR3 here is CASSLEATDSPLHF. The CDR3, as DNA: TGTGCCAGCAGTTTGGAGGCCACCGATTCACCCCTCCACTTT.

The table lists this clonotype with a few counts. V is TRBV12-3 or TRBV12-4 and J is TRBJ2-4, with D uncertain. Trimming shortened V by 5 bases and J by 0 bases, and 11 bases separated the two germline ends. This CDR3 has 15 residues. In DNA, the CDR3 is TGTGCCAGCAGTCGCGAGTTTTTAGCCAAAAACATTCAGTACTTC. It codes for CASSREFLAKNIQYF.

In this sample, this clonotype turned up many times. An end of the junction differs from the germline gene, which may be a read error. The chain has TRBV5-6 and TRBJ2-1; 7 nucleotides line up with TRBD2. This CDR3 has 15 residues. Per the germline V gene, CDR1 is SGHDT and CDR2 is YYEEEE. This CDR3 is CASSLGGSTYNEQFF. The CDR3 DNA reads TGCGCCAGCAGCTTGGGCGGGAGTACCTACAATGAGCAGTTCTTC.

This clonotype was seen ten or more times. CDR3 region: CASSTTSGAYYEQYF. DNA for the CDR3: TGCGCCAGCAGCACGACTAGCGGGGCATACTACGAGCAGTACTTC. This chain joins TRBV5-1 and TRBJ2-7, with TRBD2 matching over 11 bases. This CDR3 has 15 residues. V was pared by 4 bases and J by 3 bases, with 6 bases of the junction left unmatched. Per the germline V gene, CDR1 is SGHRS and CDR2 is YFSETQ.